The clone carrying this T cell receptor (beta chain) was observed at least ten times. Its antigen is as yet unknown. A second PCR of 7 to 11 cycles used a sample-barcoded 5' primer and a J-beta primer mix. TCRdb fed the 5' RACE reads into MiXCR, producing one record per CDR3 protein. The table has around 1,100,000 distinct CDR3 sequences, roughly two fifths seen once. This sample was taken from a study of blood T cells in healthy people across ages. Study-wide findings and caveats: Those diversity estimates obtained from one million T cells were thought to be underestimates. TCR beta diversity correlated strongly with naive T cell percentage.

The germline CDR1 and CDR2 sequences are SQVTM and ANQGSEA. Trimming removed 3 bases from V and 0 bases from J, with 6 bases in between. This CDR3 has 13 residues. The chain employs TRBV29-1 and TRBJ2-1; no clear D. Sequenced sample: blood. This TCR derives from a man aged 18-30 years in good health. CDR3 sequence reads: CSVEWGSYNEQFF. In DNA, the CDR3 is TGCAGCGTTGAGTGGGGCTCCTACAATGAGCAGTTCTTC.